The present T cell receptor (beta chain) was sequenced within a study of cytomegalovirus exposure and HLA in healthy donors. Study-level points and caveats: While the bulk of TCR sequences proved rare, some public TCRs turned up in many donors. A prior analysis recorded that most TCR beta V segments were productive about 90% or about 30% of the time. Researchers left out some V segments, among them TRBV6-2 and TRBV6-3, as indistinguishable.

Points on this clone: The antigen is not known.

The germline CDR1 and CDR2 sequences are SGHNT and YYREEE (reference sequence). Trimming stripped 2 bases from V and 1 base from J, with 6 bases between. CDR3 size: 14 residues. Vbeta (60) and Jbeta (13) primers were used in the PCR. Sequencing used immunoSEQ multiplex PCR; TCRdb keeps in-frame clones, though not all of them. The table lists some 130,000 clones, about 85% of them singletons, with over 1.5% in the top ten. This sequence was found in a boy aged 5-17 years in good health and CMV-seronegative. This chain uses TRBV5-4 with TRBJ2-2, with D unresolved. Sequenced input: PBMCs. CDR3 residues: CASSFSRNTGELFF. The CDR3 DNA reads TGTGCCAGCAGCTTCTCGCGGAACACCGGGGAGCTGTTTTTT.